This TCR beta chain originates from a study of blood T cell repertoires in COVID-19. On the study more broadly: The United States, Italy and Spain supplied acute and convalescent COVID-19 samples.

Authors' processing steps: The authors estimated nucleated cell counts from reference gene primer amplification. The assay was immunoSEQ multiplex PCR, and TCRdb's table has in-frame clones only and misses some. V and J calls and clone size come straight from that table; D and trimming were deduced from the DNA. Of 120,000 to 150,000 clones listed, 80% to 90% are singletons. Trimming stripped 3 bases from V and 4 bases from J, with 16 bases between. Germline CDR1 SGHNT, CDR2 YYREEE (reference sequence). The CDR3 is 16 amino acids. The sample consisted of peripheral blood. The receptor comes from a woman in her forties or fifties with acute or convalescent COVID-19. V usage is TRBV5-4 and J usage is TRBJ2-2, with D possibly TRBD2 on 7 matching bases. The CDR3 DNA follows: TGTGCCAGCAGCTGGTCGGGGGGCGCGGGCACCGGGGAGCTGTTTTTT. Protein product: CASSWSGGAGTGELFF. The whole variable domain, filled in from reference TRBV5-4 and TRBJ2-2, reads ETGVTQSPTHLIKTRGQQVTLRCSSQSGHNTVSWYQQALGQGPQFIFQYYREEENGRGNFPPRFSGLQFPNYSSELNVNALELDDSALYLCASSWSGGAGTGELFFGEGSRLTVL.